One TCR beta chain is described in this entry. Sequencing used immunoSEQ multiplex PCR; TCRdb keeps in-frame clones, though not all of them. This table has 200,000 to 300,000 clones, around 86% appearing once. The data belong to a study of blood T cell repertoires in COVID-19. Trimming took 4 bases from V and 8 from J; bases not matched to a gene: 10. The CDR3 runs 14 residues. Sample: peripheral blood. J is TRBJ1-1 and V is TRBV23-1; TRBD1 matches 7 bases. TRBV23-1 carries the ORF label, with uncertain function. The source is a middle-aged woman who had recovered from COVID-19. CDR3 bases: TGCGCCAGCAGTCCGGGACAGCGGAGGATGGAAGCTTTCTTT. Translating gives CASSPGQRRMEAFF.